This note documents a single TCR beta chain sequence. What it binds is not known. This record belongs to a study of cytomegalovirus exposure and HLA in healthy donors. Findings and caveats of the study: 150 to 200 TCR beta chains were listed as cytomegalovirus-associated. The classifier was said to identify cytomegalovirus status with high specificity and sensitivity.

The V gene lost 6 bases and the J gene lost 3 bases, with 12 bases spanning the gap. The CDR3 runs 13 residues. CDR1 SQVTM and CDR2 ANQGSEA come from the germline V gene. This table comes from immunoSEQ multiplex PCR, and its TCRdb copy is limited to in-frame clones, with some not included. The sample has roughly 130,000 clones; about 88% are singletons. Specimen: PBMCs. The V gene is TRBV29-1, the J gene TRBJ1-5, with TRBD1 as a possible D gene (5 bases). The TCR originated in a man aged 30 to 39 in good health and CMV-seronegative. The CDR3 is CSVGNRNNQPQHF. In nucleotides, the CDR3 is TGCAGCGTAGGAAACAGGAACAATCAGCCCCAGCATTTT. Full variable domain (rest looked up from reference TRBV29-1 and TRBJ1-5): SAVISQKPSRDICQRGTSLTIQCQVDSQVTMMFWYRQQPGQSLTLIATANQGSEATYESGFVIDKFPISRPNLTFSTLTVSNMSPEDSSIYLCSVGNRNNQPQHFGDGTRLSIL.